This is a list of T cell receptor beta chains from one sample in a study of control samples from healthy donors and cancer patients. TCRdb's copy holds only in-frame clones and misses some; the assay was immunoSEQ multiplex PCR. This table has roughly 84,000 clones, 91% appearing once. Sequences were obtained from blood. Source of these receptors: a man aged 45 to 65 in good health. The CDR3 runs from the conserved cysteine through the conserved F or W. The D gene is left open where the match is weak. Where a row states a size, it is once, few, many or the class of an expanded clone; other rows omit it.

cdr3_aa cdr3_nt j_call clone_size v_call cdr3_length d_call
CASSIRTGWNEKLFF TGTGCCAGTAGTATCAGGACAGGGTGGAATGAAAAACTGTTTTTT TRBJ1-4 NA TRBV19 15 TRBD1
CASSKLWTGLKSTEAFF TGTGCCAGCAGCAAGCTCTGGACAGGGCTGAAGAGCACTGAAGCTTTCTTT TRBJ1-1 NA TRBV7-9 17 TRBD1
CASSSSRYEQYF TGTGCCAGCAGCTCCTCCAGGTACGAGCAGTACTTC TRBJ2-7 NA TRBV7-2 12 NA
CASILMMDTEAFF TGTGCCAGCATACTGATGATGGACACTGAAGCTTTCTTT TRBJ1-1 NA TRBV12-3/TRBV12-4 13 NA
CAISEGQGAYEQYF TGTGCCATCAGTGAGGGACAGGGGGCCTACGAGCAGTACTTC TRBJ2-7 NA TRBV10-3 14 TRBD1
CASSQRNRGREQYF TGTGCCAGCAGCCAACGAAACAGGGGAAGGGAGCAGTACTTC TRBJ2-7 NA TRBV3-1/TRBV3-2 14 TRBD1
CASSLSGGSYNEQFF TGTGCCAGCAGCTTGAGCGGGGGATCCTACAATGAGCAGTTCTTC TRBJ2-1 NA TRBV7-8 15 TRBD2
CASSYETAQAFF TGTGCCAGCAGCTATGAGACAGCCCAAGCTTTCTTT TRBJ1-1 once TRBV7-9 12 NA
CASSLTRAVFSSYNEQFF TGTGCCAGCAGCTTGACGCGGGCTGTTTTTAGCTCCTACAATGAGCAGTTCTTC TRBJ2-1 NA TRBV5-6 18 NA
CASSKVDTTANQPQHF TGTGCCAGCAGCAAAGTCGACACTACGGCCAATCAGCCCCAGCATTTT TRBJ1-5 NA TRBV21-1 16 NA
CASSSGTSRINNEQFF TGTGCCAGCAGCTCCGGGACATCGCGGATTAACAATGAGCAGTTCTTC TRBJ2-1 NA TRBV5-8 16 NA
CASSLGGNTEAFF TGTGCCAGTAGCCTAGGAGGGAACACTGAAGCTTTCTTT TRBJ1-1 NA TRBV19 13 NA
CASSHPTYTEAFF TGTGCCAGCAGCCATCCCACCTACACTGAAGCTTTCTTT TRBJ1-1 NA TRBV3-1/TRBV3-2 13 NA
CASSQEEDTSYEQYF TGTGCCAGCAGCCAAGAAGAGGACACTTCCTACGAGCAGTACTTC TRBJ2-7 NA TRBV4-2 15 NA
CASSLGDFQETQYF TGCGCCAGCAGCTTGGGGGACTTCCAAGAGACCCAGTACTTC TRBJ2-5 NA TRBV5-1 14 NA
CASSLVAFRGELAGELFF TGTGCCAGCAGTTTAGTAGCCTTCAGGGGAGAGTTGGCCGGGGAGCTGTTTTTT TRBJ2-2 NA TRBV27 18 NA
CSVESPRDTQYF TGCAGCGTTGAAAGCCCCCGGGATACGCAGTATTTT TRBJ2-3 NA TRBV29-1 12 NA
CATPGPVLYEQYF TGTGCCACCCCGGGGCCAGTCCTCTACGAGCAGTACTTC TRBJ2-7 NA TRBV7-9 13 NA
CAWRTGINTGELFF TGTGCCTGGAGGACCGGGATCAACACCGGGGAGCTGTTTTTT TRBJ2-2 NA TRBV30 14 NA
CAWHRDLYGYTF TGTGCCTGGCACCGGGACCTATATGGCTACACCTTC TRBJ1-2 NA TRBV30 12 NA
CASSSRDSLSSYNSPLHF TGTGCCAGTAGTAGCCGGGACAGCTTAAGCTCCTATAATTCACCCCTCCACTTT TRBJ1-6 NA TRBV19 18 TRBD1
CASSQAPTAGPGNTIYF TGTGCCAGCAGCCAAGCGCCGACGGCAGGTCCTGGAAACACCATATATTTT TRBJ1-3 NA TRBV3-1/TRBV3-2 17 NA
CASNSFTGELFF TGTGCCAGTAATAGCTTTACCGGGGAGCTGTTTTTT TRBJ2-2 NA TRBV19 12 NA
CASSNMGIGVKNYEQYF TGTGCCAGCAGCAATATGGGTATCGGGGTTAAAAACTACGAGCAGTACTTC TRBJ2-7 NA TRBV21-1 17 NA
CASSEAGSYNSPLHF TGCGCCAGCAGTGAGGCGGGATCCTATAATTCACCCCTCCACTTT TRBJ1-6 NA TRBV10-2 15 NA
CSVGRQGSEQYF TGCAGCGTTGGCAGACAGGGATCCGAGCAGTACTTC TRBJ2-7 NA TRBV29-1 12 TRBD1
CASSRNTGSGYTF TGTGCCAGCTCCCGAAATACAGGGAGCGGCTACACCTTC TRBJ1-2 once TRBV12-3/TRBV12-4 13 NA
CASSVDEGTQYF TGTGCCAGCAGCGTGGACGAAGGGACCCAGTACTTC TRBJ2-5 NA TRBV9 12 NA
CSVAGLDGYTF TGCAGCGTTGCGGGGCTCGATGGCTACACCTTC TRBJ1-2 once TRBV29-1 11 NA
CASVGTGLALYGYTF TGTGCCAGCGTAGGGACAGGTCTGGCCCTCTATGGCTACACCTTC TRBJ1-2 NA TRBV2 15 TRBD1
CAWSVLTEKRYF TGTGCCTGGAGTGTACTAACGGAGAAGCGGTACTTC TRBJ2-4 NA TRBV30 12 NA
CASSFSTVNEKLFF TGTGCCAGCAGCTTTTCGACGGTTAATGAAAAACTGTTTTTT TRBJ1-4 NA TRBV3-1/TRBV3-2 14 NA
CASSLVGVFSGGAGETQYF TGTGCCAGCAGCTTAGTCGGCGTATTTAGCGGGGGGGCGGGAGAGACCCAGTACTTC TRBJ2-5 once TRBV11-2 19 TRBD2
CASSDDRRGLGTNEKLFF TGTGCCAGCAGCGACGACCGAAGGGGTCTTGGAACTAATGAAAAACTGTTTTTT TRBJ1-4 NA TRBV6-2/TRBV6-3 18 NA
CASSPRGRTPLHF TGTGCCAGCAGCCCCCGAGGGAGAACACCCCTCCACTTT TRBJ1-6 NA TRBV13 13 NA
CASSVLYQGGTEAFF TGTGCCAGCAGTGTGTTGTATCAGGGAGGGACTGAAGCTTTCTTT TRBJ1-1 NA TRBV2 15 NA
CASSYSGSYNEQFF TGTGCCAGCAGCTATTCCGGCTCCTACAATGAGCAGTTCTTC TRBJ2-1 NA TRBV3-1/TRBV3-2 14 NA
CASSEAGGANYGYTF TGTGCCAGCAGTGAAGCTGGGGGCGCTAACTATGGCTACACCTTC TRBJ1-2 NA TRBV6-1 15 NA
CASSYTRMAGELFF TGTGCCAGCAGTTACACCAGGATGGCCGGGGAGCTGTTTTTT TRBJ2-2 NA TRBV6-2/TRBV6-3 14 NA
CASDQGGFGYTF TGTGCCAGCGATCAGGGAGGATTTGGCTACACCTTC TRBJ1-2 NA TRBV11-1 12 NA
CSVEDLYQLDRGIGSEAFF TGCAGCGTTGAAGACTTGTACCAGCTCGACAGGGGGATAGGCTCTGAAGCTTTCTTT TRBJ1-1 once TRBV29-1 19 TRBD1
CASSAGLLQETQYF TGTGCCAGCAGTGCGGGACTACTCCAAGAGACCCAGTACTTC TRBJ2-5 NA TRBV5-4 14 TRBD2
CASSEAGGYYNEQFF TGTGCCAGCAGTGAAGCGGGGGGCTACTACAATGAGCAGTTCTTC TRBJ2-1 NA TRBV2 15 NA
CASSPGLAGKQETQYF TGTGCCAGCAGCCCTGGACTAGCGGGGAAACAAGAGACCCAGTACTTC TRBJ2-5 NA TRBV7-9 16 TRBD2
CASGFNTEAFF TGTGCTAGTGGTTTCAACACTGAAGCTTTCTTT TRBJ1-1 NA TRBV12-5 11 NA
CASSQETGGFYNEQFF TGCGCCAGCAGCCAAGAGACAGGGGGCTTTTACAATGAGCAGTTCTTC TRBJ2-1 NA TRBV4-3 16 TRBD1
CASSSAGGNYRFANSPLHF TGTGCCAGCAGCTCCGCAGGGGGAAACTACCGATTTGCTAATTCACCCCTCCACTTT TRBJ1-6 NA TRBV5-8 19 TRBD1
CASSVGQGRQPQHF TGCGCCAGCAGTGTTGGACAGGGGAGGCAGCCCCAGCATTTT TRBJ1-5 few TRBV10-2 14 TRBD1
CASSLTGINGYTF TGTGCCAGCAGTTTAACAGGGATCAATGGCTACACCTTC TRBJ1-2 NA TRBV27 13 NA